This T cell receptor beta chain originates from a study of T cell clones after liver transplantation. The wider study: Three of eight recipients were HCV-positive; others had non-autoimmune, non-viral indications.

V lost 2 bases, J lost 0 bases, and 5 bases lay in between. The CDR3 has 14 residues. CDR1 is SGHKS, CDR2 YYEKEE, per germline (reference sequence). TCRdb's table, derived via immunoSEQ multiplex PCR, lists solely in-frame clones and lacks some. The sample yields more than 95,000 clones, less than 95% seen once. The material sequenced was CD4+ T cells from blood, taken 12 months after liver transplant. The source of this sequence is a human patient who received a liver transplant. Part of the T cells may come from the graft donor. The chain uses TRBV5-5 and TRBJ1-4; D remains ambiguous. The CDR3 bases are TGTGCCAGCAGCTTTGGGGCAACTAATGAAAAACTGTTTTTT. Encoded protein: CASSFGATNEKLFF. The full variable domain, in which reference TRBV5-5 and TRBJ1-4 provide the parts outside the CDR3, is DAGVTQSPTHLIKTRGQQVTLRCSPISGHKSVSWYQQVLGQGPQFIFQYYEKEERGRGNFPDRFSARQFPNYSSELNVNALLLGDSALYLCASSFGATNEKLFFGSGTQLSVL.